The clone carrying this T cell receptor (beta chain) has only a few counts. As yet, its antigen is unknown. At one end the junction does not follow the germline gene, possibly because of a read error. This sample was included in a study of blood T cells in healthy people across ages. Study-wide findings and caveats: Roughly linear age-related decline in beta diversity appeared, significant by age 40. The study lacked donor CMV status, which possibly confounded expanded clonotype changes. Diversity was higher, and naive CD4+ cells more numerous, in long-lived donors than in aged donors.

Sample-barcoded 5' priming and a J-beta primer mix drove a second PCR of roughly 7 to 11 cycles. MiXCR, applied by TCRdb to the 5' RACE reads, yields one record per CDR3 protein. The sample has approximately 1.5 million distinct CDR3 sequences, approximately 42% seen once. The CDR3 has 16 residues. Looked up from germline, CDR1 is SGHTA and CDR2 is FQGNSA. Every donor gave 8 to 10 milliliters of peripheral blood. This chain connects TRBV7-2 to TRBJ2-7, with TRBD1 matching over 7 bases. The origin of this receptor is a woman between 18 and 29 years old in good health. What was sequenced was blood. CDR3 in amino acids: CASSLSAGQVTYEQYF. The CDR3 region has the DNA TGTGCTAGCAGCTTAAGCGCCGGACAGGTAACCTACGAGCAGTACTTC.